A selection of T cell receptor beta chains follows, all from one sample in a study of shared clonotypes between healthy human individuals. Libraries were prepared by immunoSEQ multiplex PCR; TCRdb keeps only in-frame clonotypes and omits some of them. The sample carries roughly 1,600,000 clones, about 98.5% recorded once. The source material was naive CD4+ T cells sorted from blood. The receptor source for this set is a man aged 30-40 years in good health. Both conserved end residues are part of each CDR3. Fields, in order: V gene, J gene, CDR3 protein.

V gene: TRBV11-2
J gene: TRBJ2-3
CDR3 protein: CASSSIRDRTQYF

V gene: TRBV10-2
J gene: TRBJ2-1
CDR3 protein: CASSRRQGAINGNEQFF

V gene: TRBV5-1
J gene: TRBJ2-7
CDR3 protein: CASSLQNRGREQYF

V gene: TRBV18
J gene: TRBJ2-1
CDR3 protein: CAATLAGVGEQFF

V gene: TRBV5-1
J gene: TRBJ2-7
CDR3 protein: CASSYQGTSGYEQYF

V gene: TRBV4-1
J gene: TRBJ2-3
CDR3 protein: CASSQGVTGVQTDTQYF

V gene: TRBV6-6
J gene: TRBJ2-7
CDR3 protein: CASISGSGNYEQYF

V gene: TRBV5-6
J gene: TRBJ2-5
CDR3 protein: CASSFVTGGPKTQYF

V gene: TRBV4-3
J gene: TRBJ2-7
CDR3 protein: CASSRGSEQYF

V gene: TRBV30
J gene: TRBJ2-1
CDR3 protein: CACLLAESYNEQFF

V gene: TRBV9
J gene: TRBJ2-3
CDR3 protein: CASSVGSGGSGADTQYF

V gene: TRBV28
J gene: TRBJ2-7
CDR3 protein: CASSLGYYEQYF

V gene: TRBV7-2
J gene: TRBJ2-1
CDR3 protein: CASSPQGAGNEQFF

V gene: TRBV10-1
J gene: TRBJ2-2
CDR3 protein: CASSREPNTGELFF

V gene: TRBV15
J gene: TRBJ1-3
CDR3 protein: CATSRVGGTGNTIYF

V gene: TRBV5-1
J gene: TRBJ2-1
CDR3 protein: CASSLVAGETYNEQFF

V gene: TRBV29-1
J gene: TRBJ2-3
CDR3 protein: CSVGGTGGPDTQYF

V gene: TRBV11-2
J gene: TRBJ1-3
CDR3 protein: CASSLAQGPGTAYF

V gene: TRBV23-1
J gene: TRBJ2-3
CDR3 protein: CASSPTGYRGQKPDTQYF

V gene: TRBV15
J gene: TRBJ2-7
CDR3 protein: CATSRDNGQLYEQYF

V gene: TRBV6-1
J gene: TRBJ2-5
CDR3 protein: CASSESRDLRETQYF

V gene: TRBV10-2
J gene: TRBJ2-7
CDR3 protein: CASPSGRTSGTEYEQYF

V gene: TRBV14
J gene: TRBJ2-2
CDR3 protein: CASSQELTWANTGELFF

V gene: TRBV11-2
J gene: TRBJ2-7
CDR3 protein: CASSFEGREGRHEQYF

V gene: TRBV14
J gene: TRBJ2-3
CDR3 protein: CASSHLAGRGTDTQYF

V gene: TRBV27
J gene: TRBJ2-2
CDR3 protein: CASTPPGGMNTGELFF

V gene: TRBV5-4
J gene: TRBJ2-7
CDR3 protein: CASSALAGDDEQYF

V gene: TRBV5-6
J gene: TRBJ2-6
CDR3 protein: CASSSYGGASSGANVLTF

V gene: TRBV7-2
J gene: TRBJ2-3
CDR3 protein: CASRPPGTGSTDTQYF

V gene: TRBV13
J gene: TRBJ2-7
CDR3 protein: CASSLTGTYEQYF

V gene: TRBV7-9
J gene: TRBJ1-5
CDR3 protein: CASSLVGSNQPQHF

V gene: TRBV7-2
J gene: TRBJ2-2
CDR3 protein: CASSLTGVTGELFF